Below, 4 T cell receptor beta chains from the same sample are listed, as sequenced in a study of blood T cell repertoires in COVID-19. Some clones are missing from TCRdb's copy, which holds only in-frame ones; the method was immunoSEQ multiplex PCR. The sample yields about 300,000 clones, around 86% seen once. Sequenced sample: PBMCs or T cells enriched from blood (not recorded which). These receptors originate from a young man who had recovered from COVID-19.

This clone has just one count. This chain uses TRBV12-3 or TRBV12-4 with TRBJ2-3; 9 bases align to TRBD2. CDR3 length equals 13 residues. After removal of 5 bases from V and 3 bases from J, the junction contained 0 bases not matched to a gene. The CDR3 reads CASSAGGTDTQYF. CDR3 DNA sequence: TGTGCCAGCAGTGCGGGAGGGACAGATACGCAGTATTTT.

This chain uses TRBV19 with TRBJ1-1; D is undetermined. V was cut by 2 bases and J by 4 bases, with 11 bases left in between. CDR3 length: 14 residues. The germline CDR1 and CDR2 sequences are LNHDA and SQIVND (reference sequence). CDR3 nucleotide sequence: TGTGCCAGTAGTATATCGGGGAGGGTCACTGAAGCTTTCTTT. This sequence encodes CASSISGRVTEAFF.

The chain employs TRBV7-9 and TRBJ1-5; maybe TRBD1 (6 bases). Germline V gene data show CDR1 as SEHNR and CDR2 as FQNEAQ (reference sequence). The CDR3 covers 17 residues. V was trimmed by 1 base and J by 0 bases, leaving 13 bases between them. The CDR3 here is CASSLGKPGDSNQPQHF. DNA of the CDR3: TGTGCCAGCAGCTTAGGAAAACCAGGGGATAGCAATCAGCCCCAGCATTTT.

The rearrangement links TRBV19 to TRBJ2-2; D not certain. The length of the CDR3 is 15 residues. The germline V and J ends were trimmed by 3 bases and 5 bases, with 13 bases remaining between them. Germline lookup yields CDR1 LNHDA and CDR2 SQIVND (reference sequence). The chain's CDR3 is CASSMSPIRTGELFF. CDR3 bases: TGTGCCAGTAGTATGAGCCCCATCCGGACCGGGGAGCTGTTTTTT.